The 14 T cell receptor beta chains given below trace back to one sample, sequenced in a study of T cell responses to AZD1222 COVID-19 vaccine. Generated by immunoSEQ multiplex PCR, the TCRdb table keeps only in-frame clones and is missing some. This sample has roughly 120,000 clones, with around 90% found just once. The sample here was peripheral blood, taken 28 days after the second AZD1222 dose. The receptors come from an adult who received the AZD1222 COVID-19 vaccine.

The chain joins TRBV7-9 to TRBJ1-2; no firm D call. The CDR3 runs to 13 residues. Germline-derived CDR1 and CDR2 are SEHNR and FQNEAQ (reference sequence). The V end was cut by 5 bases, the J end by 3 bases, with 10 bases between. DNA for the CDR3: TGTGCCAGCAGCCCTAATAGTGACTATGGCTACACCTTC. This codes for CASSPNSDYGYTF.

This chain links TRBV5-5 with TRBJ2-7; 10 nucleotides match TRBD2. The CDR3 covers 14 residues. V shed 5 bases and J 6 bases; nucleotides not matched to a gene: 8. The germline V gene encodes CDR1 SGHKS and CDR2 YYEKEE (reference sequence). This CDR3 reads CASSQPGLAREQYF. CDR3 DNA sequence: TGTGCCAGCAGTCAACCGGGACTAGCGCGCGAGCAGTACTTC.

The chain joins TRBV5-1 to TRBJ2-2; D gene ambiguous. The V and J ends lost 1 base and 4 bases respectively, with 5 bases between them. The CDR3 spans 13 residues. Per germline, CDR1 SGHRS and CDR2 YFSETQ. CDR3 DNA: TGCGCCAGCAGCTTGTCGGCCACCGGGGAGCTGTTTTTT. This sequence encodes CASSLSATGELFF.

The chain uses TRBV6-5 and TRBJ1-1; a possible D gene is TRBD1 (6 bases). Between the trimmed V and J ends, which lost 8 bases and 5 bases, there was a span of 18 bases. Looked up from germline, CDR1 is MNHEY and CDR2 is SVGAGI. The CDR3 has 14 residues. In DNA, the CDR3 is TGTGCCAGCGTGGAGGGGGGCGGATTGACTGAAGCTTTCTTT. Translation: CASVEGGGLTEAFF.

The rearrangement joins TRBV5-5 to TRBJ1-2; 9 bases agree with TRBD1. The CDR3 has 16 amino acids. V gave up 4 bases and J gave up 2 bases; unmatched junction bases: 9. CDR1 SGHKS and CDR2 YYEKEE come from the germline V gene (reference sequence). CDR3 loop: CASSPDGTGKNYGYTF. The CDR3 coding sequence is TGTGCCAGCAGCCCCGACGGGACAGGGAAAAACTATGGCTACACCTTC.

The chain combines TRBV19 with TRBJ2-6; 9 bases agree with TRBD1. The CDR3 is 17 residues long. From germline, CDR1 is LNHDA and CDR2 SQIVND (reference sequence). V lost 8 bases to trimming and J lost 0 bases; unmatched junction nucleotides: 8. CDR3 DNA sequence: TGTGCCAGTCATTCGGGACAGGGAAGCTCTGGGGCCAACGTCCTGACTTTC. Encoded protein: CASHSGQGSSGANVLTF.

The chain has TRBV5-1 and TRBJ2-5, with D maybe TRBD1 (6 bases). The CDR3 spans 16 residues. The ends were cut back, 3 bases at V and 4 bases at J, with 19 bases in the middle. Germline V gives CDR1 SGHRS, CDR2 YFSETQ. For the CDR3, the DNA is TGCGCCAGCAGCTGGGGAGACAGGACCGCCGGAGAGACCCAGTACTTC. Residues: CASSWGDRTAGETQYF.

This chain links TRBV5-1 with TRBJ1-3, with D tentatively TRBD1 (5 bases). This CDR3 has 13 residues. Trimming took off 3 bases at V and 7 bases at J, with 11 bases between the two ends. Germline V lookup: CDR1 SGHRS, CDR2 YFSETQ. The CDR3 here is CASSSGPMNTIYF. The CDR3 nucleotides are TGCGCCAGCAGCTCGGGACCCATGAACACCATATATTTT. Variable domain in full (rest from reference TRBV5-1 and TRBJ1-3): KAGVTQTPRYLIKTRGQQVTLSCSPISGHRSVSWYQQTPGQGLQFLFEYFSETQRNKGNFPGRFSGRQFSNSRSEMNVSTLELGDSALYLCASSSGPMNTIYFGEGSWLTVV.

The rearrangement joins TRBV6-5 to TRBJ2-2; the match to TRBD2 covers 8 bases. There are 15 residues in the CDR3. CDR1 MNHEY and CDR2 SVGAGI come from the germline V gene. The V and J ends lost 5 bases and 6 bases, in that order; junction bases with no gene match: 8. CDR3 bases: TGTGCCAGCAGTCCAAGGAGCGGGGGAGCCGGGGAGCTGTTTTTT. Translation gives CASSPRSGGAGELFF.

This clone has a handful of counts. This chain joins TRBV30 and TRBJ1-2; perhaps TRBD1 as D (6 bases). The CDR3 has 14 residues. V lost 8 bases, J lost 7 bases, and 23 bases lay in between. Germline V gene lookup returns CDR1 GTSNPN and CDR2 SVGIG (reference sequence). The CDR3 nucleotides are TGTGCCGGAAGGGGAGGACAGAGGACTCGTGGCTACACCTTC. Translation: CAGRGGQRTRGYTF.

This sequence joins TRBV27 and TRBJ1-5; no clear D. V shed 5 bases and J shed 7 bases, with 12 bases lying between them. Germline V lookup: CDR1 MNHEY, CDR2 SMNVEV (reference sequence). The CDR3 length is 13 residues. CDR3 coding DNA: TGTGCCAGCAGTCCCTCCGAGCACCAGCCCCAGCATTTT. Translating gives CASSPSEHQPQHF.

The chain has TRBV7-3 and TRBJ1-6, with 7 bases fitting TRBD1. The V gene's germline CDR1 is SGHTA and CDR2 FQGTGA. With 2 bases clipped from V and 5 bases from J, the junction kept 3 bases outside the gene matches. The CDR3 is 15 amino acids. The CDR3 here is CASSLHGTDNSPLHF. CDR3 coding DNA: TGTGCCAGCAGCTTACACGGGACAGATAATTCACCCCTCCACTTT.

The chain joins TRBV18 to TRBJ2-7; the D is unclear. There are 12 residues in the CDR3. V gave up 2 bases and J gave up 5 bases, with 7 bases separating them. Germline V gene data show CDR1 as KGHSH and CDR2 as LQKENI. DNA for the CDR3: TGTGCCAGCTCACCAGCCCAAAACGAGCAGTACTTC. This encodes CASSPAQNEQYF.

The V and J genes are TRBV24-1 and TRBJ2-3, with TRBD2 identical over 13 bases. The CDR3 extends over 16 amino acids. V shed 4 bases, J shed 5 bases, and the junction held 5 bases outside the gene matches. From germline, CDR1 is KGHDR and CDR2 SFDVKD. The CDR3 sequence: CATSDRTSGRGDTQYF. The CDR3 nucleotides are TGTGCCACCAGTGACCGGACTAGCGGGAGAGGAGATACGCAGTATTTT.